Listed here are 32 T cell receptor beta chains from one sample, sequenced in a study of CD8+ T cells in alopecia areata. Extracted RNA was reverse transcribed, and the resulting cDNA served as sequencing template. Measured with immunoSEQ multiplex PCR; TCRdb has only the in-frame clones, and not every one. The table records about 120,000 clones, approximately 38% of them present only once. Source material: CD4+ T cells sorted from blood. Receptor source: a human donor with alopecia areata.

This clone was recorded a few times. The rearrangement joins TRBV10-3 to TRBJ2-7; D may be TRBD1 or TRBD2 (5 bases each). The germline V gene encodes CDR1 ENHRY and CDR2 SYGVKD. The CDR3 length is 13 residues. The V and J ends lost 6 bases and 3 bases respectively, with 12 bases between them. CDR3 in amino acids: CAIRPGTNYEQYF. DNA of the CDR3: TGTGCCATCAGGCCCGGGACGAACTACGAGCAGTACTTC.

The rearrangement joins TRBV20-1 to TRBJ1-2; no clear D. Germline V CDR1 and CDR2: DFQATT, SNEGSKA (reference sequence). Trimming cost V 6 bases and J 4 bases, with 9 bases left between them. The CDR3 consists of 11 residues. Here the CDR3 reads CSAKTPYGYTF. CDR3 sequence (DNA): TGCAGTGCCAAGACGCCCTATGGCTACACCTTC.

On this clone itself: In the same sample, other DNA sequences code for this CDR3. The V and J genes are TRBV19 and TRBJ2-5, with no clear D. Trimming stripped 3 bases from V and 2 bases from J, with 1 base between. This CDR3 has 11 amino acids. The V gene's germline CDR1 is LNHDA and CDR2 SQIVND (reference sequence). The CDR3 DNA is TGTGCCAGTAGTATTCAAGAGACCCAGTACTTC. It encodes CASSIQETQYF.

This clone came up a few times. The J gene is TRBJ2-1, the V gene TRBV29-1; D is undetermined. Germline V lookup: CDR1 SQVTM, CDR2 ANQGSEA. V was pared by 0 bases and J by 9 bases, with 0 bases between. CDR3 size: 9 residues. The CDR3 DNA follows: TGCAGCGTTGAAGATGAGCAGTTCTTC. Translated: CSVEDEQFF.

CDR3 DNA: TGTGCCAGCAGAACGGGACCCGGAAGCTACGAGCAGTACTTC. This translates into CASRTGPGSYEQYF. The rearrangement joins TRBV28 to TRBJ2-7, with D perhaps TRBD1 or TRBD2 (5 bases each). Germline values: CDR1 MDHEN, CDR2 SYDVKM. The CDR3 has 14 amino acids. Deletions cut 6 bases from V and 3 bases from J, with 15 bases between.

The chain combines TRBV28 with TRBJ2-3; 8 nucleotides match TRBD2. J lost 8 bases, V lost 4 bases, and 8 bases had no gene match. The CDR3 runs to 14 residues. The germline CDR1 and CDR2 sequences are MDHEN and SYDVKM. The CDR3 region is CASSSLPGGATQYF. CDR3 coding DNA: TGTGCCAGCAGTTCCCTCCCCGGGGGGGCTACGCAGTATTTT.

The V gene is TRBV4-3, the J gene TRBJ2-7; 7 bases are a match to TRBD2. The germline gives CDR1 LGHNA, CDR2 YSLEER. The V segment lost 0 bases and the J segment 2 bases; nucleotides outside the gene matches: 10. The CDR3 consists of 17 residues. CDR3 in amino acids: CASSQEGPAGDPYEQYF. The CDR3 DNA sequence: TGCGCCAGCAGCCAAGAAGGCCCGGCGGGAGACCCCTACGAGCAGTACTTC.

This clone was seen only once. This chain uses TRBV6-5 with TRBJ1-1, with a tentative D call TRBD1 (5 bases). Germline V gene data show CDR1 as MNHEY and CDR2 as SVGAGI. Trimming removed 4 bases from V and 1 base from J, with 16 bases in between. This CDR3 contains 16 residues. The chain's CDR3 is CASSSTLQAGNTEAFF. In nucleotides, the CDR3 is TGTGCCAGCAGTTCCACACTACAGGCGGGGAACACTGAAGCTTTCTTT.

This clone was seen a few times. Other nucleotide sequences in the sample specify the same CDR3. This chain uses TRBV27 with TRBJ1-2; weak D call: TRBD1 (5 bases). Germline CDR1 and CDR2: MNHEY and SMNVEV (reference sequence). V was shortened by 6 bases and J by 2 bases, with 10 bases between the two germline ends. The CDR3 loop spans 13 amino acids. CDR3: CASSQGRNYGYTF. The CDR3 DNA is TGTGCCAGCAGCCAGGGACGGAACTATGGCTACACCTTC.

This clone was counted a few times. Other DNA sequences in this sample translate to the same CDR3. This rearrangement joins TRBV5-6 to TRBJ2-3; the D is unclear. V was shortened by 0 bases and J by 6 bases, with 2 bases between the two germline ends. Germline assignment: CDR1 SGHDT and CDR2 YYEEEE. The CDR3 has 11 residues. CDR3 residues: CASSLADTQYF. CDR3 coding DNA: TGTGCCAGCAGCTTGGCGGATACGCAGTATTTT.

The chain couples TRBV30 to TRBJ2-7, with D perhaps given as TRBD1 or TRBD2 (5 bases each). The CDR3 has 15 amino acids. Germline V gene lookup returns CDR1 GTSNPN and CDR2 SVGIG (reference sequence). Trimming stripped 4 bases from V and 4 bases from J, with 20 bases between. The CDR3 is CAWMLGDLHSYEQYF. The CDR3 DNA is TGTGCCTGGATGCTGGGGGACCTCCATTCGTACGAGCAGTACTTC.

V usage is TRBV29-1 and J usage is TRBJ1-1, with D uncertain. Germline V gene sequence: CDR1 SQVTM, CDR2 ANQGSEA. CDR3 length: 11 residues. V was pared by 4 bases and J by 4 bases, with 7 bases between. The CDR3 loop reads CSVGEGTEAFF. For the CDR3, the DNA is TGCAGCGTTGGGGAAGGCACTGAAGCTTTCTTT.

The chain joins TRBV5-1 to TRBJ2-5, with D perhaps TRBD2 (6 bases). This CDR3 region has 13 residues. CDR1 is SGHRS, CDR2 YFSETQ, per germline. The V and J ends lost 4 bases and 5 bases respectively, with 12 bases between them. The CDR3 loop is CASSTGVGETQYF. The CDR3 DNA sequence: TGCGCCAGCAGCACGGGAGTCGGGGAGACCCAGTACTTC.

The chain joins TRBV10-3 to TRBJ1-5; tentative D call: TRBD1 (5 bases). The CDR3 consists of 13 residues. Trimming shortened V by 3 bases and J by 2 bases, and 5 bases separated the two germline ends. Germline CDR1 ENHRY, CDR2 SYGVKD. For the CDR3, the DNA is TGTGCCATCAGTGACAGGGGCAATCAGCCCCAGCATTTT. Encoded protein: CAISDRGNQPQHF.

About this clone: This may be a read error: a much more frequent sequence differs by one nucleotide. The genes are TRBV7-2 and TRBJ1-5, with a tentative D call TRBD1 (5 bases). V lost 0 bases to trimming and J lost 7 bases, with 13 bases between them. The CDR3 runs 15 residues. CDR1 SGHTA and CDR2 FQGNSA come from the germline V gene. CDR3 sequence (DNA): TGTGCCAGCAGCTTAGCCCTAGGGGCGGCGCAGCCCCAGCATTTT. Amino acid sequence: CASSLALGAAQPQHF. Full variable domain (rest looked up from reference TRBV7-2 and TRBJ1-5): GAGVSQSPSNKVTEKGKDVELRCDPISGHTALYWYRQSLGQGLEFLIYFQGNSAPDKSGLPSDRFSAERTGGSVSTLTIQRTQQEDSAVYLCASSLALGAAQPQHFGDGTRLSIL.

In its sample, this clone was seen a few times. The rearrangement uses TRBV6-6 and TRBJ2-7, with TRBD1 as a possible D gene (5 bases). The length of the CDR3 is 13 residues. CDR1 and CDR2 from the germline V gene are MNHNY and SVGAGI (reference sequence). V gave up 6 bases and J gave up 2 bases, with 11 bases separating them. Written as DNA, the CDR3 is TGTGCCAGCAGCGGGCAGGGCACCTACGAGCAGTACTTC. This sequence encodes CASSGQGTYEQYF.

This clone has a handful of counts. The rearrangement uses TRBV29-1 and TRBJ2-5; 10 bases map to TRBD1. V trimming: 2 bases; J trimming: 5 bases; junction bases outside the gene matches: 5. Germline V gene lookup returns CDR1 SQVTM and CDR2 ANQGSEA. The CDR3 sequence is 14 residues long. CDR3 amino acids: CSVEKGQGKETQYF. Written as DNA, the CDR3 is TGCAGCGTTGAAAAGGGACAGGGGAAGGAGACCCAGTACTTC. The full variable domain, completed using reference TRBV29-1 and TRBJ2-5, is SAVISQKPSRDICQRGTSLTIQCQVDSQVTMMFWYRQQPGQSLTLIATANQGSEATYESGFVIDKFPISRPNLTFSTLTVSNMSPEDSSIYLCSVEKGQGKETQYFGPGTRLLVL.

CDR3 amino acids: CAWSVTQYEQYF. The CDR3, as DNA: TGTGCCTGGAGTGTAACCCAATACGAGCAGTACTTC. The rearrangement uses TRBV30 and TRBJ2-7; no clear D. From germline, CDR1 is GTSNPN and CDR2 SVGIG (reference sequence). The CDR3 is made up of 12 amino acids. The V gene lost 0 bases and the J gene lost 4 bases, with 7 bases spanning the gap.

This clone was seen only once. The chain recombines TRBV4-1 with TRBJ1-5; no clear D. Germline V CDR1 and CDR2: MGHRA, YSYEKL. This CDR3 has 15 residues. Between the trimmed V and J ends, which lost 1 base and 2 bases, there was a span of 9 bases. The DNA of the CDR3 is TGCGCCAGCAGCCAAGGGCAGCGTGGCAATCAGCCCCAGCATTTT. It yields the protein CASSQGQRGNQPQHF.

The chain recombines TRBV29-1 with TRBJ2-7; possibly TRBD1 for D (6 bases). CDR3 length: 12 amino acids. Trimming removed 6 bases at V and 3 bases at J, with 12 bases between. Germline V gene sequence: CDR1 SQVTM, CDR2 ANQGSEA. CDR3 nucleotide sequence: TGCAGCGTCTCCGGACAGTACTACGAGCAGTACTTC. It codes for CSVSGQYYEQYF.

The chain combines TRBV7-3 with TRBJ2-2; weak D call: TRBD1 (6 bases). CDR3 length equals 14 residues. The V end was cut by 5 bases, the J end by 1 base, with 8 bases between. Germline V gives CDR1 SGHTA, CDR2 FQGTGA. The DNA for the CDR3 is TGTGCCAGCAGCGTACAGGGGAACACCGGGGAGCTGTTTTTT. Amino acid sequence: CASSVQGNTGELFF.

J is TRBJ2-2 and V is TRBV7-3; no definite D call. CDR1 and CDR2 (germline): SGHTA, FQGTGA. This CDR3 region has 15 residues. V was pared by 5 bases and J by 1 base, with 11 bases between. CDR3 amino acids: CASSRDGGNTGELFF. The CDR3 DNA follows: TGTGCCAGCAGCCGTGATGGCGGGAACACCGGGGAGCTGTTTTTT.

V gene TRBV7-9 combines with J gene TRBJ2-5; no clear D. The CDR3 runs 14 residues. Trimming removed 3 bases at V and 2 bases at J, with 10 bases between. Germline V gene sequence: CDR1 SEHNR, CDR2 FQNEAQ (reference sequence). For the CDR3, the DNA is TGTGCCAGCAGCTTCTTCCTACTTCAAGAGACCCAGTACTTC. Translated, it gives CASSFFLLQETQYF.

The rearrangement uses TRBV6-5 and TRBJ2-3; perhaps TRBD2 as D (5 bases). The V end was cut by 2 bases, the J end by 2 bases, with 8 bases between. Germline V CDR1 and CDR2: MNHEY, SVGAGI. CDR3 length: 14 amino acids. The CDR3 region is CASSYLLATDTQYF. CDR3 DNA: TGTGCCAGCAGTTACCTTCTAGCCACAGATACGCAGTATTTT.

The genes are TRBV25-1 and TRBJ2-6; D ambiguous. The CDR3 spans 16 residues. V lost 4 bases, J lost 0 bases, and 10 bases lay in between. Germline CDR1 is MGHDK and CDR2 is SYGVNS. CDR3 nucleotides: TGTGCCAGCAGTGGCCCCATGACCTCTGGGGCCAACGTCCTGACTTTC. Protein: CASSGPMTSGANVLTF.

In this sample, this clone turned up a few times. The chain employs TRBV7-9 and TRBJ2-1, with TRBD2 matching over 10 bases. V was clipped by 1 base and J by 4 bases; unmatched bases: 10. CDR3 length equals 18 residues. The V gene's germline CDR1 is SEHNR and CDR2 FQNEAQ (reference sequence). CDR3 in DNA: TGTGCCAGCAGCTTAGTAGGGCTAGCGGGGGCCGATTACAATGAGCAGTTCTTC. It encodes CASSLVGLAGADYNEQFF.

The chain links TRBV4-3 to TRBJ2-7; D call uncertain. CDR1 is LGHNA and CDR2 is YSLEER in the germline V gene. CDR3 length: 15 residues. The V end was cut by 4 bases, the J end by 0 bases, with 13 bases between. CDR3 residues: CASSRSTAYSYEQYF. The CDR3 coding sequence is TGCGCCAGCAGCCGCTCAACGGCTTACTCCTACGAGCAGTACTTC.

Only a few counts were recorded for this clone. The chain uses TRBV19 and TRBJ2-1; D is possibly TRBD1 (7 bases). Germline CDR1 LNHDA, CDR2 SQIVND (reference sequence). The CDR3 totals 16 residues. V dropped 4 bases and J dropped 8 bases, with 21 bases sitting between them. CDR3 loop: CASSTGGQSNVDEQFF. The CDR3 DNA follows: TGTGCCAGTAGTACCGGGGGACAGTCCAATGTCGATGAGCAGTTCTTC.

The rearrangement joins TRBV5-1 to TRBJ1-1; D is uncertain. V was clipped by 0 bases and J by 1 base, with 7 bases between them. Germline CDR1 and CDR2: SGHRS and YFSETQ. The CDR3 runs to 14 residues. Written as DNA, the CDR3 is TGCGCCAGCAGCTTGGTCACGGGGAACACTGAAGCTTTCTTT. As protein: CASSLVTGNTEAFF.

The count of this clone is one. The gene calls are TRBV27 and TRBJ2-5; the D is unclear. Germline V gene sequence: CDR1 MNHEY, CDR2 SMNVEV (reference sequence). V was shortened by 3 bases and J by 4 bases, with 9 bases between the two germline ends. The CDR3 is made up of 13 amino acids. Here the CDR3 reads CASSFFSGETQYF. Written as DNA, the CDR3 is TGTGCCAGCAGTTTTTTTAGTGGAGAGACCCAGTACTTC.

This clone was found a few times. The rearrangement joins TRBV7-2 to TRBJ2-7, with TRBD1 as a possible D gene (5 bases). V shed 3 bases and J shed 0 bases, with 12 bases lying between them. This CDR3 is built from 15 residues. The germline V gene has CDR1 SGHTA and CDR2 FQGNSA. CDR3 nucleotide sequence: TGTGCCAGCAGCTTTGACAGTACCGGCTCCTACGAGCAGTACTTC. This gives the protein CASSFDSTGSYEQYF. Variable domain in full (rest from reference TRBV7-2 and TRBJ2-7): GAGVSQSPSNKVTEKGKDVELRCDPISGHTALYWYRQSLGQGLEFLIYFQGNSAPDKSGLPSDRFSAERTGGSVSTLTIQRTQQEDSAVYLCASSFDSTGSYEQYFGPGTRLTVT.

This clone was found a few times. The chain employs TRBV21-1 and TRBJ2-5; the table's D call TRBD2 went unverified against the DNA. TRBV21-1 is a documented pseudogene. This CDR3 is 13 amino acids long. The CDR3: CASSQRTEETQYF. The CDR3 DNA is TGTGCCAGCAGCCAAAGGACTGAAGAGACCCAGTACTTC.